This is a list of T cell receptor beta chains from one sample in a study of T-cell memory formation after mild COVID-19. TCRdb reanalysed the 5' RACE reads using MiXCR and keeps one entry per CDR3 protein. The repertoire holds hundreds of thousands of distinct CDR3 sequences, with around 20% as singletons. The sample was PBMCs or a T cell subset sorted from them (not recorded which). The receptor source for this set is an adult woman who had mild COVID-19 (a few samples of this study predate the infection). Cell type and time point are not known. Both conserved end residues are part of each CDR3. D genes are given only for firm matches. Clone size is given for some rows only: seen once, a few or many times, or a class if the clone is expanded.

V gene	D gene	J gene	clone size	CDR3 protein	CDR3 DNA
TRBV7-9	TRBD1	TRBJ2-7	few	CASSRGGQDKQYF	TGTGCCAGCAGTCGAGGCGGACAGGACAAGCAGTACTTC
TRBV4-3	TRBD2	TRBJ2-7	.	CASSQQGLAATSYEQYF	TGCGCCAGCAGCCAGCAAGGACTAGCGGCTACCTCCTACGAGCAGTACTTC
TRBV29-1	.	TRBJ1-4	once	CSGGSTEKLFF	TGCAGCGGGGGATCGACTGAAAAACTGTTTTTT
TRBV4-1	.	TRBJ2-3	few	CASSPQGHGSVFSQYF	TGCGCCAGCAGCCCCCAAGGGCACGGTTCTGTATTTTCGCAGTATTTT
TRBV12-3/TRBV12-4	TRBD1	TRBJ2-7	many	CASSSRQGGEQYF	TGTGCCAGCAGTTCCAGACAGGGCGGGGAGCAGTACTTC
TRBV7-3	.	TRBJ2-1	.	CASSLRPGVAEGSYNEQFF	TGTGCCAGCAGCTTAAGGCCCGGGGTAGCGGAAGGCTCCTACAATGAGCAGTTCTTC
TRBV11-3	TRBD2	TRBJ2-7	few	CASSDSGRMRSYEQYF	TGTGCCAGCAGCGATAGCGGGAGGATGAGGTCCTACGAGCAGTACTTC
TRBV20-1	TRBD2	TRBJ2-2	many	CSARAGGGTGELFF	TGCAGTGCTCGAGCGGGGGGTGGTACCGGGGAGCTGTTTTTT
TRBV25-1	.	TRBJ1-3	.	CASSEPGAGNTIYF	TGTGCCAGCAGTGAGCCAGGGGCTGGAAACACCATATATTTT
TRBV12-3/TRBV12-4	TRBD1	TRBJ1-5	.	CASSKDRHRPQHF	TGTGCCAGCAGCAAGGACAGGCACCGGCCCCAGCATTTT
TRBV2	TRBD2	TRBJ2-1	many	CASRVSGGSSNEQFF	TGTGCCAGCAGGGTTAGCGGGGGTAGTTCGAATGAGCAGTTCTTC
TRBV7-8	TRBD2	TRBJ2-1	.	CASSLIAGPANEQFF	TGTGCCAGCAGCTTGATAGCGGGACCAGCCAATGAGCAGTTCTTC
TRBV12-3/TRBV12-4	TRBD2	TRBJ2-1	few	CASHQSGELEQFF	TGTGCCAGCCATCAAAGCGGGGAACTGGAGCAGTTCTTC
TRBV5-1	.	TRBJ2-6	.	CASSDRSGANVLTF	TGCGCCAGCAGTGATAGGTCCGGGGCCAACGTCCTGACTTTC
TRBV5-6	.	TRBJ2-1	.	CASSLGSAGYYHNEQFF	TGTGCCAGCAGCTTGGGTTCAGCGGGTTATTACCACAATGAGCAGTTCTTC
TRBV15	.	TRBJ1-6	.	CATSRDPGGDSPLHF	TGTGCCACCAGCAGAGATCCGGGTGGTGATTCACCCCTCCACTTT
TRBV15	.	TRBJ1-5	many	CATRRGEARYGGNQPQHF	TGTGCCACCAGGAGGGGGGAGGCGAGGTATGGTGGCAATCAGCCCCAGCATTTT
TRBV5-4	.	TRBJ2-7	few	CASSHGDKHYEQYF	TGTGCCAGCAGCCATGGGGACAAGCACTACGAGCAGTACTTC
TRBV2	.	TRBJ1-5	.	CASSNSLAQPQHF	TGTGCCAGCAGTAACTCCTTGGCTCAGCCCCAGCATTTT
TRBV2	.	TRBJ1-6	.	CASRPGRNNSPLHF	TGTGCCAGCAGGCCGGGACGGAACAATTCACCCCTCCACTTT
TRBV7-2	.	TRBJ1-5	.	CASSLGFPGPISQSQHF	TGTGCCAGCAGCTTAGGCTTCCCGGGGCCTATATCCCAGTCCCAGCATTTT
TRBV7-2	.	TRBJ2-5	.	CASQGQGETQYF	TGTGCCAGCCAGGGGCAGGGTGAGACCCAGTACTTC
TRBV9	.	TRBJ2-5	few	CASSVFPGAETQYF	TGTGCCAGCAGCGTATTTCCAGGGGCGGAGACCCAGTACTTC
TRBV4-1	.	TRBJ2-2	.	CASSPGTDRDNGELFF	TGCGCCAGCAGCCCCGGGACGGATAGAGACAACGGGGAGCTGTTTTTT
TRBV20-1	TRBD2	TRBJ2-5	.	CSANEGGTSRENQYF	TGCAGTGCCAACGAGGGGGGGACTAGTCGGGAGAACCAGTACTTC
TRBV19	.	TRBJ2-1	few	CASSNYLGGHSYNEQFF	TGTGCCAGTTCTAACTACCTAGGGGGACATAGTTACAATGAGCAGTTCTTC
TRBV24-1	TRBD1	TRBJ2-2	.	CATSESTRDRANTGELFF	TGTGCCACCAGTGAGTCTACCCGGGACAGGGCGAACACCGGGGAGCTGTTTTTT
TRBV29-1	.	TRBJ2-1	.	CSVEGRELGNEQFF	TGCAGCGTTGAGGGTCGGGAGTTGGGAAATGAGCAGTTCTTC
TRBV6-2/TRBV6-3	.	TRBJ1-5	.	CASRRGILSGNQPQHF	TGTGCCAGCAGACGGGGCATCCTGAGTGGCAATCAGCCCCAGCATTTT
TRBV7-9	.	TRBJ2-1	few	CASSPRNGRDNEQFF	TGTGCCAGCAGCCCTCGTAACGGCCGGGACAATGAGCAGTTCTTC
TRBV2	.	TRBJ1-2	few	CASSGSARQSPSTF	TGTGCCAGCAGTGGGTCGGCCCGACAGAGCCCCTCCACCTTC
TRBV2	.	TRBJ1-5	.	CASRARRDQPQHF	TGTGCCAGCAGGGCCAGGCGGGATCAGCCCCAGCATTTT
TRBV6-5	.	TRBJ1-1	.	CASRRALTEAFF	TGTGCCAGCAGAAGGGCTCTAACTGAAGCTTTCTTT
TRBV12-3/TRBV12-4	.	TRBJ2-1	.	CASSTLRDRPYNEQFF	TGTGCCAGCAGTACCCTCCGGGACCGGCCATACAATGAGCAGTTCTTC
TRBV4-2	.	TRBJ2-5	few	CASSQAVGPQETQYF	TGTGCCAGCAGCCAAGCGGTGGGGCCCCAAGAGACCCAGTACTTC
TRBV10-3	.	TRBJ2-3	few	CAISESWKRGDTQYF	TGTGCCATCAGTGAGTCGTGGAAACGGGGCGATACGCAGTATTTT
TRBV11-1	TRBD2	TRBJ2-7	few	CASSGTGTSGSYEQYF	TGTGCCAGCAGCGGTACCGGGACTAGCGGGAGCTACGAGCAGTACTTC
TRBV12-3/TRBV12-4	.	TRBJ1-4	.	CASRLGKGPEKLFF	TGTGCCAGCAGACTAGGGAAGGGGCCAGAAAAACTGTTTTTT
TRBV19	TRBD2	TRBJ2-1	few	CASSFGLAGATVNEQFF	TGTGCCAGTAGTTTCGGACTAGCGGGAGCGACGGTCAATGAGCAGTTCTTC
TRBV19	.	TRBJ2-2	.	CASSFPMGENTGELFF	TGTGCCAGTAGTTTTCCCATGGGCGAAAACACCGGGGAGCTGTTTTTT
TRBV11-2	TRBD1	TRBJ1-1	few	CASSQDRAHPSMNTEAFF	TGTGCCAGCAGCCAGGACAGGGCCCATCCCTCTATGAACACTGAAGCTTTCTTT
TRBV6-5	TRBD1	TRBJ2-2	few	CASSSKPGGPGELFF	TGTGCCAGCAGTTCCAAGCCAGGGGGCCCCGGGGAGCTGTTTTTT
TRBV12-3/TRBV12-4	.	TRBJ2-4	few	CASREGAGVTKNIQYF	TGTGCCAGCAGGGAGGGGGCTGGGGTAACCAAAAACATTCAGTACTTC